The T cell receptor beta chain under discussion was sequenced for a study of vaccination effects on CD4 cells after COVID-19. Findings and caveats of the study: In vaccinees who were healthy, merely 1 out of 255 vaccine-induced clones cross-reacted with common cold coronaviruses.

Trimming shortened V by 3 bases and J by 8 bases, and 14 bases separated the two germline ends. This CDR3 contains 14 residues. Germline CDR1 is SGHNT and CDR2 is YYREEE (reference sequence). This table comes from immunoSEQ multiplex PCR, and its TCRdb copy is limited to in-frame clones, with some not included. The table shows about 37,000 clones, with about four fifths occurring only once. On this clone itself: The antigen remains undetermined.

CD4+ T cells were isolated after approximately 10 days of culture. Specimen: CD4+ T cells from PBMCs cultured without peptide, collected before COVID-19 vaccination. This chain links TRBV5-4 with TRBJ2-2; a possible D gene is TRBD1 (5 bases). The sequence was obtained from a human donor who received a COVID-19 vaccine. The chain's CDR3 is CASSSARELGELFF. DNA of the CDR3: TGTGCCAGCAGCTCAGCCAGGGAACTAGGGGAGCTGTTTTTT. Combining the CDR3 with reference TRBV5-4 and TRBJ2-2 gives the whole variable domain ETGVTQSPTHLIKTRGQQVTLRCSSQSGHNTVSWYQQALGQGPQFIFQYYREEENGRGNFPPRFSGLQFPNYSSELNVNALELDDSALYLCASSSARELGELFFGEGSRLTVL.